This is a list of T cell receptor beta chains from one sample in a study of blood T cell repertoires in COVID-19. Clones were read by immunoSEQ multiplex PCR, and TCRdb kept only the in-frame ones, dropping some. The repertoire holds 150,000 to 200,000 clones, with around 80% as singletons. The specimen was PBMCs or T cells enriched from blood (not recorded which). The receptors were sampled from a woman in her forties or fifties who had recovered from COVID-19. The CDR3 runs from the conserved cysteine through the conserved F or W. A D gene is named only where the DNA matches it firmly. Not all rows give a size; the values are once, few, many and, for expanded clones, a class.

cdr3_aa cdr3_nt j_call v_call clone_size d_call
CASSPSGELFF TGTGCCAGCAGCCCTTCAGGGGAGCTGTTTTTT TRBJ2-2 TRBV6-2/TRBV6-3 . .
CASSSPPGLGRSYNEQFF TGTGCCAGCAGCTCCCCACCCGGACTAGGGCGATCCTACAATGAGCAGTTCTTC TRBJ2-1 TRBV7-6 once TRBD2
CSARTGSSGNTIYF TGCAGCGCCCGTACAGGGAGCTCTGGAAACACCATATATTTT TRBJ1-3 TRBV29-1 few .
CASSQDRDRAHNEQFF TGCGCCAGCAGCCAAGACCGGGACAGGGCCCACAATGAGCAGTTCTTC TRBJ2-1 TRBV4-1 . TRBD1
CASSSGQTTNEKLFF TGTGCCAGCAGCTCCGGACAGACAACTAATGAAAAACTGTTTTTT TRBJ1-4 TRBV11-1 . .
CASSIDPRGKTKNIQYF TGTGCCAGTAGTATAGACCCTAGAGGGAAGACCAAAAACATTCAGTACTTC TRBJ2-4 TRBV19 once .
CASSFFGRVSGYTF TGTGCCAGCAGCTTCTTCGGCAGGGTGAGCGGCTACACCTTC TRBJ1-2 TRBV7-9 . .
CASSPSGSYTDTQYF TGTGCCAGCAGCCCCAGCGGGAGCTACACAGATACGCAGTATTTT TRBJ2-3 TRBV7-7 once TRBD2
CASSRALEAFF TGTGCCAGTAGCAGGGCGCTTGAAGCTTTCTTT TRBJ1-1 TRBV19 . .
CASSLVGLAANEQFF TGTGCCAGCAGCTTAGTGGGACTAGCGGCAAATGAGCAGTTCTTC TRBJ2-1 TRBV11-2 few TRBD2
CAISEPGNYGYTF TGTGCCATCAGTGAGCCAGGAAACTATGGCTACACCTTC TRBJ1-2 TRBV10-3 few .
CSVEKEGRQGF TGCAGCGTTGAAAAGGAAGGTCGTCAGGGGTTC TRBJ2-7 TRBV29-1 . .
CASTIIGGGVPLHF TGTGCCAGCACCATTATCGGGGGGGGCGTACCCCTCCACTTT TRBJ1-6 TRBV28 . .
CASSQDRRLRNTEAFF TGTGCCAGCAGCCAGGACAGGCGTTTAAGGAACACTGAAGCTTTCTTT TRBJ1-1 TRBV28 . TRBD1
CASSLWGQGAQQPQHF TGTGCCAGCAGTTTATGGGGACAGGGGGCTCAACAGCCCCAGCATTTT TRBJ1-5 TRBV28 once TRBD1
CASSQADTQYF TGCGCCAGCAGCCAGGCAGATACGCAGTATTTT TRBJ2-3 TRBV5-1 . .
CASSPQGDGTEAFF TGTGCCAGCAGCCCTCAGGGGGACGGCACTGAAGCTTTCTTT TRBJ1-1 TRBV9 . TRBD1
CASELEGSYNEQFF TGTGCCAGCGAGCTGGAGGGTTCGTACAATGAGCAGTTCTTC TRBJ2-1 TRBV2 . .
CASSPTGANEQFF TGTGCCAGCAGCCCCACAGGGGCTAATGAGCAGTTCTTC TRBJ2-1 TRBV12-3/TRBV12-4 . TRBD1
CASSLGRGDRANTEAFF TGTGCCAGCAGCTTGGGGCGGGGGGACAGGGCGAACACTGAAGCTTTCTTT TRBJ1-1 TRBV5-4 once TRBD1
CASSEAVGATFWNNEQFF TGTGCCAGCAGTGAAGCGGTAGGAGCCACCTTTTGGAACAATGAGCAGTTCTTC TRBJ2-1 TRBV6-1 . .
CASSYTGGQFF TGTGCCAGCAGCTATACAGGTGGGCAGTTCTTC TRBJ2-1 TRBV7-2 few .
CASTKAGVGATQYF TGTGCCAGCACAAAGGCGGGAGTTGGTGCGACCCAGTACTTC TRBJ2-5 TRBV28 few TRBD2
CASSPGIGGSTNTGELFF TGTGCCAGCAGCCCTGGAATCGGGGGATCCACGAACACCGGGGAGCTGTTTTTT TRBJ2-2 TRBV5-5 . .
CASSLNPGGGGELFF TGCGCCAGCAGCTTAAATCCGGGAGGCGGCGGGGAGCTGTTTTTT TRBJ2-2 TRBV5-1 . TRBD2
CASSKGLAGEETQYF TGTGCCAGCAGCAAAGGACTAGCGGGTGAAGAGACCCAGTACTTC TRBJ2-5 TRBV4-2 . TRBD2
CAQIRDSLSSGNTQYF TGTGCACAGATCAGGGACAGTCTCTCTAGTGGGAATACGCAGTATTTT TRBJ2-3 TRBV5-6 . TRBD1
CASSGTGASTDTQYF TGTGCCAGCAGCGGCACAGGGGCAAGCACAGATACGCAGTATTTT TRBJ2-3 TRBV11-3 once TRBD1
CASSLGTLNTEAFF TGCGCCAGCAGCTTGGGCACCCTAAACACTGAAGCTTTCTTT TRBJ1-1 TRBV5-1 . .
CSVRQGGNTEAFF TGCAGCGTTCGACAGGGGGGTAACACTGAAGCTTTCTTT TRBJ1-1 TRBV29-1 . TRBD1
CASSAQGRYNEQFF TGTGCCAGCAGCGCACAGGGGCGCTACAATGAGCAGTTCTTC TRBJ2-1 TRBV7-2 . TRBD1
CASSQGLQGTQYF TGTGCCAGCAGTCAGGGGCTCCAGGGGACCCAGTACTTC TRBJ2-5 TRBV5-6 . .
CASSGQGTQMNTEAFF TGTGCCAGCAGTGGACAGGGGACCCAAATGAACACTGAAGCTTTCTTT TRBJ1-1 TRBV25-1 . TRBD1
CASTNYPVNTEAFF TGTGCCAGCACTAATTATCCGGTGAACACTGAAGCTTTCTTT TRBJ1-1 TRBV28 . .
CASSQGQVNSPLHF TGTGCCAGCAGCCAGGGACAGGTTAATTCACCCCTCCACTTT TRBJ1-6 TRBV3-1/TRBV3-2 . TRBD1
CASSLSGQGRSPLHF TGTGCCAGCAGCTTATCCGGACAGGGTCGTTCACCCCTCCACTTT TRBJ1-6 TRBV5-4 few TRBD1
CASSPQTGGNYGYTF TGTGCCAGCAGTCCTCAGACAGGGGGAAACTATGGCTACACCTTC TRBJ1-2 TRBV28 once TRBD1
CASSQDPQGDYGYTF TGCGCCAGCAGCCAAGATCCGCAGGGGGACTATGGCTACACCTTC TRBJ1-2 TRBV4-1 . TRBD1
CASSQDLAGGTDTQYF TGCGCCAGCAGCCAAGATCTAGCGGGAGGCACAGATACGCAGTATTTT TRBJ2-3 TRBV4-1 . TRBD2
CASSWGRWGAGSYEQYF TGTGCCAGCAGCTGGGGGCGGTGGGGAGCGGGGTCCTACGAGCAGTACTTC TRBJ2-7 TRBV28 . .
CASSEERQGNSPLHF TGCGCCAGCAGTGAAGAAAGACAGGGGAATTCACCCCTCCACTTT TRBJ1-6 TRBV10-2 . TRBD1
CASSQATDTQYF TGTGCCAGCAGCCAAGCAACAGATACGCAGTATTTT TRBJ2-3 TRBV3-1/TRBV3-2 . .
CATKLDQANNEQFF TGTGCCACCAAACTGGATCAGGCCAACAATGAGCAGTTCTTC TRBJ2-1 TRBV10-3 . .